These 23 T cell receptor beta chains share one sample of origin, sequenced in a study of cytomegalovirus exposure and HLA in healthy donors. The protocol was immunoSEQ multiplex PCR, while the TCRdb copy is restricted to in-frame clones and leaves out a portion. The sample holds approximately 260,000 clones, approximately 86% seen once. Sequenced input: PBMCs. The receptors were sampled from a woman aged 18-29 years in good health and CMV-seronegative.

The V and J genes are TRBV27 and TRBJ2-3; D remains unclear. V was clipped by 3 bases and J by 1 base, with 8 bases between them. CDR1 is MNHEY, CDR2 SMNVEV, per germline (reference sequence). There are 14 residues in the CDR3. The CDR3 DNA sequence: TGTGCCAGCAGTTTTATCCGGGGCACAGATACGCAGTATTTT. This encodes CASSFIRGTDTQYF.

The chain is built from TRBV29-1 and TRBJ2-5, with 10 positions matching TRBD2. CDR3 length: 12 amino acids. Losses at the gene ends were 6 bases for V and 5 bases for J; bases not matched to a gene: 3. The germline gives CDR1 SQVTM, CDR2 ANQGSEA. CDR3 nucleotides: TGCAGCGTCCAAGCGGGAGGGGAGACCCAGTACTTC. Encoded protein: CSVQAGGETQYF.

The rearrangement joins TRBV7-4 to TRBJ1-2; D is possibly TRBD1 (6 bases). The V gene's germline CDR1 is SGHVT and CDR2 SQSDAQ. Trimming cost V 5 bases and J 4 bases, with 8 bases left between them. This CDR3 contains 12 residues. CDR3: CASSADSYGYTF. DNA of the CDR3: TGTGCCAGCAGCGCGGACAGCTATGGCTACACCTTC.

The rearrangement links TRBV6-6 to TRBJ2-7; tentatively, D is TRBD2 (6 bases). Germline CDR1 reads MNHNY; CDR2 reads SVGAGI (reference sequence). The CDR3 spans 14 residues. The CDR3 bases are TGTGCGCTTGGGTTGGCGGGGAATCGGTACGAGCAGTACTTC. As protein: CALGLAGNRYEQYF.

The chain couples TRBV18 to TRBJ2-7; D is uncertain. The length of the CDR3 is 11 residues. V was shortened by 5 bases and J by 3 bases, with 5 bases between the two germline ends. The germline V gene has CDR1 KGHSH and CDR2 LQKENI. CDR3 amino acids: CASSYSYEQYF. The CDR3 region has the DNA TGTGCCAGCTCATACAGCTACGAGCAGTACTTC.

The genes are TRBV30 and TRBJ2-7; D unresolved. Germline V gene sequence: CDR1 GTSNPN, CDR2 SVGIG (reference sequence). Trimming cost V 0 bases and J 0 bases, with 6 bases left between them. The CDR3 length is 13 residues. This CDR3 reads CAWSVADSYEQYF. In DNA form, the CDR3 reads TGTGCCTGGAGTGTAGCCGACTCCTACGAGCAGTACTTC.

J is TRBJ1-4 and V is TRBV4-3; D not resolved. V was clipped by 2 bases and J by 3 bases, with 10 bases between them. Germline CDR1 is LGHNA and CDR2 is YSLEER. This CDR3 has 15 residues. The CDR3 loop reads CASSQFAGANEKLFF. The CDR3 DNA is TGCGCCAGCAGCCAATTTGCCGGGGCTAATGAAAAACTGTTTTTT.

V gene TRBV6-1 combines with J gene TRBJ2-7; 8 bases are a match to TRBD1. In germline, CDR1 is MNHNS, CDR2 SASEGT. The CDR3 has 15 amino acids. The junction had 10 bases not matched to a gene; V was cut back by 6 bases and J by 3 bases. The CDR3 DNA reads TGTGCCAGCAGAATAACCGGGACAGGTAACTACGAGCAGTACTTC. Its protein is CASRITGTGNYEQYF.

The rearrangement links TRBV5-1 to TRBJ2-1; 16 bases agree with TRBD2. Per the germline V gene, CDR1 is SGHRS and CDR2 is YFSETQ. The CDR3 consists of 19 residues. Trimming at V came to 6 bases and at J to 6 bases, leaving 15 bases not matched to a gene. The CDR3 sequence: CASTTFPGLAGGPLNEQFF. For the CDR3, the DNA is TGCGCCAGCACCACATTTCCGGGACTAGCGGGAGGGCCCCTCAATGAGCAGTTCTTC.

This chain connects TRBV7-9 to TRBJ1-4, with 10 positions matching TRBD1. The CDR3 consists of 18 residues. Germline V CDR1 and CDR2: SEHNR, FQNEAQ (reference sequence). The V and J ends lost 6 bases and 1 base, in that order; junction bases with no gene match: 11. The CDR3 coding sequence is TGTGCCAGCAGTGCCGACAGGGGGCGTTGGTTAACTAATGAAAAACTGTTTTTT. It yields the protein CASSADRGRWLTNEKLFF.

This clone appeared a few times. The chain recombines TRBV30 with TRBJ1-2, with D possibly matching TRBD1 (5 bases). Trimming pared 5 bases from V and 9 bases from J, leaving 19 bases between. CDR1 is GTSNPN, CDR2 SVGIG, per germline (reference sequence). The CDR3 has 13 amino acids. The CDR3, as DNA: TGTGCCTGGCAAACAGGCCGGCGAGAACGCTACACCTTC. As protein: CAWQTGRRERYTF.

This clone was seen once. As DNA, the CDR3 is TGTGTAATATGGGGTTGGGGCGCCACTGAAGCTTTCTTT. It codes for CVIWGWGATEAFF. The V call is TRBV6-5, the J call TRBJ1-1; TRBD1 might be the D (5 bases). Germline-derived CDR1 and CDR2 are MNHEY and SVGAGI. The CDR3 loop spans 13 amino acids.

CDR3 loop: CSVERGSGGAFSTYGYTF. In DNA form, the CDR3 reads TGCAGCGTTGAAAGGGGCTCAGGGGGCGCATTTTCTACCTATGGCTACACCTTC. The V call is TRBV29-1, the J call TRBJ1-2; TRBD1 matches at 8 bases. The CDR3 loop spans 18 amino acids. Germline lookup yields CDR1 SQVTM and CDR2 ANQGSEA. J gave up 4 bases and V 2 bases, and 18 bases lay outside the gene matches. The variable domain in full, completed from reference TRBV29-1 and TRBJ1-2, reads SAVISQKPSRDICQRGTSLTIQCQVDSQVTMMFWYRQQPGQSLTLIATANQGSEATYESGFVIDKFPISRPNLTFSTLTVSNMSPEDSSIYLCSVERGSGGAFSTYGYTFGSGTRLTVV.

J is TRBJ2-4 and V is TRBV6-1; D perhaps matches TRBD2 (6 bases). Germline CDR1 is MNHNS and CDR2 is SASEGT. V was shortened by 1 base and J by 0 bases, with 10 bases between the two germline ends. The CDR3 sequence is 16 residues long. The CDR3 here is CASSEVWGLAKNIQYF. The CDR3, as DNA: TGTGCCAGCAGTGAAGTTTGGGGACTAGCCAAAAACATTCAGTACTTC.

The chain uses TRBV7-3 and TRBJ1-6, with D perhaps TRBD1 (6 bases). Germline V gives CDR1 SGHTA, CDR2 FQGTGA. Trimming took 0 bases from V and 3 from J, leaving 9 bases between them. The CDR3 runs to 16 residues. The CDR3, as DNA: TGTGCCAGCAGCTTAACTCGAGGGGGCTATAATTCACCCCTCCACTTT. Protein sequence: CASSLTRGGYNSPLHF.

V is TRBV28 and J is TRBJ1-1, with D perhaps TRBD1 (5 bases). Trimming shortened V by 4 bases and J by 0 bases, and 15 bases separated the two germline ends. Germline V gives CDR1 MDHEN, CDR2 SYDVKM. This CDR3 spans 16 amino acids. CDR3 protein: CASSSLVRGMNTEAFF. CDR3 in DNA: TGTGCCAGCAGTTCTCTTGTACGGGGGATGAACACTGAAGCTTTCTTT.

V usage is TRBV27 and J usage is TRBJ2-5; the match to TRBD2 covers 11 bases. Germline trimming cut 5 bases from V and 4 bases from J; bases unmatched to any gene: 6. This CDR3 is 15 amino acids long. Germline V gives CDR1 MNHEY, CDR2 SMNVEV (reference sequence). The CDR3 protein is CASSHSGGASETQYF. For the CDR3, the DNA is TGTGCCAGCAGTCATAGCGGGGGGGCCTCAGAGACCCAGTACTTC.

Here the CDR3 DNA reads TGTGCCAGCAGCCGCACAGGGGTCGTTGGAAACACCATATATTTT. Translation: CASSRTGVVGNTIYF. The chain couples TRBV5-4 to TRBJ1-3; 7 bases map to TRBD1. The CDR3 sequence is 15 residues long. The V gene's germline CDR1 is SGHNT and CDR2 YYREEE (reference sequence). With 4 bases clipped from V and 3 bases from J, the junction kept 7 bases outside the gene matches.

This clone was found once. V gene TRBV11-1 combines with J gene TRBJ1-6; 8 bases align to TRBD1. Germline V gives CDR1 SGHAT, CDR2 FQDESV (reference sequence). The CDR3 loop spans 16 amino acids. Unmatched junction bases numbered 5, after V lost 1 base and J lost 6 bases. The CDR3 spells CASSLGGTGINSPLHF. In nucleotides, the CDR3 is TGTGCCAGCAGCTTAGGGGGGACAGGAATTAATTCACCCCTCCACTTT.

For this clone: A junction end diverges from the germline sequence, so it may reflect a read error. The chain carries TRBV7-7 and TRBJ2-5; D might be TRBD1 (5 bases). The CDR3 is 15 residues long. Germline CDR1 SSHAT, CDR2 FNYEAQ (reference sequence). CDR3 in amino acids: CASSLDPDRQETQYF. CDR3 in DNA: TGTGCTAGCAGCTTAGATCCCGACAGACAAGAGACCCAGTACTTC.

The chain carries TRBV6-4 and TRBJ1-5; tentative D call: TRBD1 (5 bases). V gave up 6 bases and J gave up 0 bases, with 15 bases separating them. CDR3 length: 16 residues. Germline CDR1 reads MRHNA; CDR2 reads SNTAGT. CDR3 sequence: CASRRQNRLSNQPQHF. CDR3 sequence (DNA): TGTGCCAGCAGACGACAGAACAGGCTTAGCAATCAGCCCCAGCATTTT.

This chain links TRBV2 with TRBJ1-6; D gene unclear. CDR3 length equals 17 residues. V was trimmed by 2 bases and J by 1 base, leaving 12 bases between them. Per germline, CDR1 SNHLY and CDR2 FYNNEI. The CDR3, as DNA: TGTGCCAGCAGTGAAATCGTGGACTTTTCCTATAATTCACCCCTCCACTTT. Amino acid sequence: CASSEIVDFSYNSPLHF.

The chain's CDR3 is CASKQGGTNEKLFF. The CDR3 DNA reads as TGCGCCAGCAAGCAGGGGGGAACTAATGAAAAACTGTTTTTT. This chain uses TRBV5-1 with TRBJ1-4, with 7 nucleotides matching TRBD1. The trim removed 6 bases at V and 1 base at J, leaving 3 bases unmatched. The CDR3 is 14 residues long. CDR1 and CDR2 from the germline V gene are SGHRS and YFSETQ.